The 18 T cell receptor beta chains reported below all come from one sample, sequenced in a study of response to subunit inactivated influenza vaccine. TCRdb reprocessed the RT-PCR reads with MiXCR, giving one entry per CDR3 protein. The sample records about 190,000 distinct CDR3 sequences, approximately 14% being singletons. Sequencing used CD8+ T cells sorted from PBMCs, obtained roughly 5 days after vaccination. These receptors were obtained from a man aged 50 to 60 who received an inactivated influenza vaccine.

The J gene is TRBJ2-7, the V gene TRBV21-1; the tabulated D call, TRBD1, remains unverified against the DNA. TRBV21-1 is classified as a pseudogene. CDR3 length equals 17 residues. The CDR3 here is CASSKATRQGFAYEQYF. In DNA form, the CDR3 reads TGTGCCAGCAGCAAAGCCACCAGACAGGGCTTTGCCTACGAGCAGTACTTC.

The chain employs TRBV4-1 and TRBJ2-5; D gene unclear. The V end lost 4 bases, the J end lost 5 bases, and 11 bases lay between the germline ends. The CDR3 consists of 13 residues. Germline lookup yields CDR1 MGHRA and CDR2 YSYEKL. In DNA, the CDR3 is TGCGCCAGCAGCCCCCAGTGGTCGGAGACCCAGTACTTC. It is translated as CASSPQWSETQYF.

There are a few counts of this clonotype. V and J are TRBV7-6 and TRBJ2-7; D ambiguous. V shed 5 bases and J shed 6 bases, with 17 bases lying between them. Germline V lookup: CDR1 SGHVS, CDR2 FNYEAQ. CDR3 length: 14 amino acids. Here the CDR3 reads CASSPSGFPFEQYF. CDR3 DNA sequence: TGTGCCAGCAGCCCATCCGGGTTCCCCTTCGAGCAGTACTTC.

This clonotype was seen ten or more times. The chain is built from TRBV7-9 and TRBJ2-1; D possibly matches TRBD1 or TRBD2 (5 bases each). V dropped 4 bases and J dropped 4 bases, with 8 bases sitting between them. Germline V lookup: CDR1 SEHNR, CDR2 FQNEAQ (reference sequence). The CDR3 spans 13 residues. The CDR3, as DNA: TGTGCCAGCAGCTCGGGACGGTACAATGAGCAGTTCTTC. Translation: CASSSGRYNEQFF.

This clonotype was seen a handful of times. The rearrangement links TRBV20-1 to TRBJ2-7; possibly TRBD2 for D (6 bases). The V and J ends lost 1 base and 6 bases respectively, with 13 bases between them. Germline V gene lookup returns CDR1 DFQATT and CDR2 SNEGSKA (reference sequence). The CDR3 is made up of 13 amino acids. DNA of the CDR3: TGCAGTGCTAGAGGGCGCGGAGGGGTCGAGCAGTACTTC. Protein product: CSARGRGGVEQYF.

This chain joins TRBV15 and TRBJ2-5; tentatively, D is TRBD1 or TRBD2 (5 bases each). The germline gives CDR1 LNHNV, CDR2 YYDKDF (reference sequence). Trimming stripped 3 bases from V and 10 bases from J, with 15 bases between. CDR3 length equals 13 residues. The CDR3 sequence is CATSRSEVGRQYF. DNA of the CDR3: TGTGCCACCAGCAGGTCCGAAGTGGGACGCCAGTACTTC.

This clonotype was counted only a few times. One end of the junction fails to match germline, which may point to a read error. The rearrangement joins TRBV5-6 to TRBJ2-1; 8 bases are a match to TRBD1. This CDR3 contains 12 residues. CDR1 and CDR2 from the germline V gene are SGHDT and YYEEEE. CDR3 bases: TGTGCCAGCAGCTCCTACGACAGGGGCGAGATCTTC. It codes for CASSSYDRGEIF.

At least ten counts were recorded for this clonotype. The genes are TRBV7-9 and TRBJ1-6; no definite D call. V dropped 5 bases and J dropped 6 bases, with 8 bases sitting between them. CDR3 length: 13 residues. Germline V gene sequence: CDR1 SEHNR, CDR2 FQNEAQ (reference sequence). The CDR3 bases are TGTGCCAGCAGCGCGGGAGTTAATTCACCCCTCCACTTT. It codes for CASSAGVNSPLHF.

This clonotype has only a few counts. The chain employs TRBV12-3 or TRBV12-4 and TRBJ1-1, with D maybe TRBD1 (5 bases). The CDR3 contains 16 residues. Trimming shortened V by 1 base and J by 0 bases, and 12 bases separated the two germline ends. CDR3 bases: TGTGCCAGCAGTTTAGTACTGCACAGGCTGAACACTGAAGCTTTCTTT. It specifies CASSLVLHRLNTEAFF.

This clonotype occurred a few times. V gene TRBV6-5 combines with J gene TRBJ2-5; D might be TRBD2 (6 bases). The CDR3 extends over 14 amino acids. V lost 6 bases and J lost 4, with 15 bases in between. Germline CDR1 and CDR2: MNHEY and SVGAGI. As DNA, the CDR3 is TGTGCCAGCAGATATAAGCGGGTGGGAGAGACCCAGTACTTC. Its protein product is CASRYKRVGETQYF.

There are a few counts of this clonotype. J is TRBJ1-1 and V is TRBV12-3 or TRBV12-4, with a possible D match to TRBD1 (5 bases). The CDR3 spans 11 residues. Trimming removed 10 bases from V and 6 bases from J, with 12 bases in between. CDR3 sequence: CAILGVAEAFF. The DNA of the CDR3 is TGTGCCATCCTGGGGGTAGCTGAAGCTTTCTTT.

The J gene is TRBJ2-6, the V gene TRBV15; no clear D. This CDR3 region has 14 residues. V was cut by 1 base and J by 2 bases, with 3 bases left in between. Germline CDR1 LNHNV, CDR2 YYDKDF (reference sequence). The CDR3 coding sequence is TGTGCCACCAGCAGAGGAACTGGGGCCAACGTCCTGACTTTC. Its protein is CATSRGTGANVLTF.

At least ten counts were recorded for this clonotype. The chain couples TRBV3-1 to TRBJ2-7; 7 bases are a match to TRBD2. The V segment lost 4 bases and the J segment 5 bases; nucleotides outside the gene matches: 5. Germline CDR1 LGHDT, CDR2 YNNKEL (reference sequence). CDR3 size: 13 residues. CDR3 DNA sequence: TGTGCCAGCAGCCTGGGAGGGCCCGACGAGCAGTACTTC. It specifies CASSLGGPDEQYF.

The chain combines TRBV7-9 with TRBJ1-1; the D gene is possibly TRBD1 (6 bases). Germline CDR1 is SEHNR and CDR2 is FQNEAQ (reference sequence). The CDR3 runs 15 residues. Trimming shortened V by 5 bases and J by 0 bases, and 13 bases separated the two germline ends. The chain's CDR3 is CASSPDRTMNTEAFF. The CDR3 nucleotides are TGTGCCAGCAGCCCGGACAGAACCATGAACACTGAAGCTTTCTTT.

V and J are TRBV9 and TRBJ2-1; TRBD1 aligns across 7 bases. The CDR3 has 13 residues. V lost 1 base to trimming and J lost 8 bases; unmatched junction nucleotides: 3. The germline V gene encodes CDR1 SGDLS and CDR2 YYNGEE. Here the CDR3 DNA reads TGTGCCAGCAGCGTATCAGGGGGACATGAGCAGTTCTTC. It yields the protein CASSVSGGHEQFF.

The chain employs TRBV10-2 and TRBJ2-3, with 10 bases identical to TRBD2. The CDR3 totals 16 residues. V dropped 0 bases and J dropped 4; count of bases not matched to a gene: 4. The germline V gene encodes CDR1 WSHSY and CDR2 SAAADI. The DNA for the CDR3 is TGCGCCAGCAGTGAGTCGAAAGGACTAGCGGCAGATACGCAGTATTTT. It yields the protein CASSESKGLAADTQYF.

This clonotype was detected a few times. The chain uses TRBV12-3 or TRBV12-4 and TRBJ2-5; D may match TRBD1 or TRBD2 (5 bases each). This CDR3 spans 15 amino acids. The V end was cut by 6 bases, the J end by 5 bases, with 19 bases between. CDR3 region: CASSPEGPTRETQYF. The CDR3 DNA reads TGTGCCAGCAGCCCAGAGGGGCCGACAAGGGAGACCCAGTACTTC.

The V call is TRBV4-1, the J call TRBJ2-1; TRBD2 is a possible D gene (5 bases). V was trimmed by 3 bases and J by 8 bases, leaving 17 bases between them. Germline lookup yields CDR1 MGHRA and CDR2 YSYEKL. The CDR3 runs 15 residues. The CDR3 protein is CASSHPRVRADEQFF. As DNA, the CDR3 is TGCGCCAGCAGCCACCCGCGTGTGAGAGCGGATGAGCAGTTCTTC.